One sample yielded the 22 T cell receptor beta chains listed below, sequenced in a study of STAT5B mutations in CD4+ large granular lymphocyte leukemia. Only in-frame clones appear in the TCRdb table, and some are missing; sequencing was by immunoSEQ multiplex PCR. The table shows around 35,000 clones, with approximately 71% occurring only once. The sequenced sample was CD4+ T cells from blood buffy coats. The receptors shown here come from a human donor in good health.

The chain joins TRBV11-3 to TRBJ2-7, with D possibly TRBD2 on 6 matching bases. The V gene lost 4 bases and the J gene lost 7 bases, with 17 bases spanning the gap. CDR1 is SGHNT, CDR2 YENEEA, per germline. The CDR3 extends over 14 amino acids. The CDR3 DNA sequence: TGTGCCAGCAGCTCCCTGTCCGGGGGTGCTGAGCAGTACTTC. This encodes CASSSLSGGAEQYF.

This clone was recorded once. V usage is TRBV28 and J usage is TRBJ1-6; 7 bases map to TRBD1. The V segment lost 0 bases and the J segment 10 bases; nucleotides outside the gene matches: 9. The CDR3 covers 16 residues. The germline V gene has CDR1 MDHEN and CDR2 SYDVKM. The chain's CDR3 is CASSLWTGSIRSPLHF. For the CDR3, the DNA is TGTGCCAGCAGTTTATGGACAGGGAGTATAAGATCACCCCTCCACTTT. Supplemented by reference TRBV28 and TRBJ1-6, the full variable domain reads DVKVTQSSRYLVKRTGEKVFLECVQDMDHENMFWYRQDPGLGLRLIYFSYDVKMKEKGDIPEGYSVSREKKERFSLILESASTNQTSMYLCASSLWTGSIRSPLHFGNGTRLTVT.

The chain uses TRBV5-1 and TRBJ2-3; TRBD2 matches at 10 bases. The CDR3 contains 16 residues. With 4 bases clipped from V and 3 bases from J, the junction kept 8 bases outside the gene matches. Germline V gene sequence: CDR1 SGHRS, CDR2 YFSETQ. The CDR3 loop is CASSISGGLGTDTQYF. CDR3 sequence (DNA): TGCGCCAGCAGCATTAGCGGGGGGCTAGGGACAGATACGCAGTATTTT.

V usage is TRBV29-1 and J usage is TRBJ2-1; 7 nucleotides agree with TRBD2. This CDR3 has 13 amino acids. The V and J ends lost 4 bases and 7 bases, in that order; junction bases with no gene match: 7. Per the germline V gene, CDR1 is SQVTM and CDR2 is ANQGSEA. CDR3 protein: CSVGTRSTNEQFF. Written as DNA, the CDR3 is TGCAGCGTTGGGACTAGATCGACAAATGAGCAGTTCTTC.

The chain is built from TRBV5-1 and TRBJ1-2; D may be TRBD1 (6 bases). Germline CDR1 SGHRS, CDR2 YFSETQ. V lost 4 bases and J 1 base, leaving 14 bases between the germline ends. The CDR3 has 15 residues. CDR3 nucleotide sequence: TGCGCCAGCAGCCCGGGGGACACCTTTAACTATGGCTACACCTTC. Protein product: CASSPGDTFNYGYTF.

This chain links TRBV11-3 with TRBJ2-7, with 9 nucleotides matching TRBD1. In germline, CDR1 is SGHNT, CDR2 YENEEA. This CDR3 spans 16 amino acids. Losses at the gene ends were 5 bases for V and 3 bases for J; bases not matched to a gene: 11. CDR3 region: CASSPTTGGKRYEQYF. The CDR3 DNA reads TGTGCCAGCAGCCCTACGACAGGGGGAAAACGCTACGAGCAGTACTTC.

This sequence joins TRBV4-1 and TRBJ1-6; D unresolved. V lost 7 bases and J 2 bases, leaving 9 bases between the germline ends. Per germline, CDR1 MGHRA and CDR2 YSYEKL. CDR3 size: 14 residues. The CDR3 loop reads CASKDGAYNSPLHF. The CDR3 DNA reads as TGCGCCAGCAAAGACGGGGCCTATAATTCACCCCTCCACTTT.

The V and J genes are TRBV4-3 and TRBJ1-4, with D unresolved. V shed 5 bases and J shed 3 bases, with 10 bases lying between them. Germline CDR1 reads LGHNA; CDR2 reads YSLEER. CDR3 length: 14 amino acids. The CDR3 sequence is CASSLQIANEKLFF. The CDR3 coding sequence is TGCGCCAGCAGCTTACAGATCGCTAATGAAAAACTGTTTTTT.

The chain is built from TRBV7-9 and TRBJ1-6, with D possibly being TRBD1 (5 bases). The CDR3 contains 18 residues. The germline V gene has CDR1 SEHNR and CDR2 FQNEAQ (reference sequence). The V end was cut by 3 bases, the J end by 2 bases, with 17 bases between. CDR3 coding DNA: TGTGCCAGCAGCTTTTTCAGGGTGGGTTTCACCTATAATTCACCCCTCCACTTT. Amino acids: CASSFFRVGFTYNSPLHF.

The chain joins TRBV15 to TRBJ1-2; possible D gene TRBD1, 5 bases. Per germline, CDR1 LNHNV and CDR2 YYDKDF (reference sequence). The CDR3 covers 14 residues. With 1 base removed from V and 4 bases from J, the gap between germline ends came to 10 bases. CDR3 region: CATSRVDGGYGYTF. The DNA of the CDR3 is TGTGCCACCAGCAGAGTTGACGGGGGCTATGGCTACACCTTC.

In this sample, this clone turned up once. This chain joins TRBV29-1 and TRBJ2-7; weak D call: TRBD2 (5 bases). CDR3 length equals 12 residues. V lost 3 bases to trimming and J lost 3 bases, with 9 bases between them. Germline CDR1 reads SQVTM; CDR2 reads ANQGSEA. The CDR3 DNA reads as TGCAGCGTTGACGACACTAGCTACGAGCAGTACTTC. It is translated as CSVDDTSYEQYF.

This clone was found a few times. J is TRBJ1-1 and V is TRBV2; perhaps TRBD1 as D (5 bases). CDR3 length equals 14 residues. V lost 7 bases and J lost 0, with 12 bases in between. Germline V gene data show CDR1 as SNHLY and CDR2 as FYNNEI. The CDR3: CASKQGSMNTEAFF. The CDR3 region has the DNA TGTGCCAGCAAGCAGGGATCCATGAACACTGAAGCTTTCTTT.

The V and J genes are TRBV11-3 and TRBJ1-1; a possible D gene is TRBD1 (5 bases). Per the germline V gene, CDR1 is SGHNT and CDR2 is YENEEA. This CDR3 has 15 residues. V was pared by 0 bases and J by 6 bases, with 14 bases between. CDR3 sequence (DNA): TGTGCCAGCAGCTTAGAGGGGGTGATTAGGGCTGAAGCTTTCTTT. Amino acids: CASSLEGVIRAEAFF.

The chain carries TRBV5-8 and TRBJ1-3; D not certain. V was trimmed by 3 bases and J by 4 bases, leaving 11 bases between them. CDR1 and CDR2 (germline): SGHTS, YDEGEE. This CDR3 contains 14 residues. In DNA form, the CDR3 reads TGTGCCAGCAGCTGGGGTCTAGGCGGAAACACCATATATTTT. Protein: CASSWGLGGNTIYF.

The chain joins TRBV5-1 to TRBJ1-6; a weak D match, TRBD1 (6 bases). Trimming removed 5 bases from V and 8 bases from J, with 17 bases in between. The CDR3 consists of 15 residues. The V gene's germline CDR1 is SGHRS and CDR2 YFSETQ. The DNA for the CDR3 is TGCGCCAGCAGTAAAGTCGGGGGCCGGGATTCACCCCTCCACTTT. Translation: CASSKVGGRDSPLHF.

The V and J genes are TRBV6-6 and TRBJ2-1; weak D call: TRBD1 (5 bases). In germline, CDR1 is MNHNY, CDR2 SVGAGI (reference sequence). The germline V and J ends were trimmed by 6 bases and 0 bases, with 12 bases remaining between them. CDR3 size: 15 residues. In nucleotides, the CDR3 is TGTGCCAGCAGCCCGACAGTGACCTCCTACAATGAGCAGTTCTTC. Translating it yields CASSPTVTSYNEQFF.

The chain couples TRBV10-2 to TRBJ2-5; unclear D gene. This CDR3 spans 13 amino acids. Germline assignment: CDR1 WSHSY and CDR2 SAAADI. V lost 4 bases and J lost 4, with 10 bases in between. CDR3 DNA: TGCGCCAGCAGTGTAGGGCCTCGAGAGACCCAGTACTTC. Its translation is CASSVGPRETQYF.

This chain connects TRBV2 to TRBJ1-4, with D perhaps matching TRBD1 (5 bases). CDR1 is SNHLY, CDR2 FYNNEI, per germline. V gave up 4 bases and J gave up 2 bases, with 8 bases separating them. This CDR3 is built from 14 residues. The CDR3 coding sequence is TGTGCCAGCAGTGTTAGGGGTACTAATGAAAAACTGTTTTTT. Its translation is CASSVRGTNEKLFF.

The chain carries TRBV6-5 and TRBJ1-3; D gene unclear. Germline V CDR1 and CDR2: MNHEY, SVGAGI. CDR3 length equals 15 residues. Trimming took off 2 bases at V and 2 bases at J, with 10 bases between the two ends. The CDR3 coding sequence is TGTGCCAGCAGTTACCAGGACGGGGCTGGAAACACCATATATTTT. Its translation: CASSYQDGAGNTIYF.

This sequence joins TRBV7-2 and TRBJ2-3, with D hard to call. CDR1 and CDR2 (germline): SGHTA, FQGNSA. V shed 1 base and J shed 0 bases, with 11 bases lying between them. This CDR3 contains 16 residues. The CDR3 protein is CASSLGKKASTDTQYF. In DNA, the CDR3 is TGTGCCAGCAGCTTAGGAAAAAAGGCAAGCACAGATACGCAGTATTTT. Full variable domain (rest looked up from reference TRBV7-2 and TRBJ2-3): GAGVSQSPSNKVTEKGKDVELRCDPISGHTALYWYRQSLGQGLEFLIYFQGNSAPDKSGLPSDRFSAERTGGSVSTLTIQRTQQEDSAVYLCASSLGKKASTDTQYFGPGTRLTVL.

This chain links TRBV19 with TRBJ1-2; 9 bases align to TRBD1. The germline V gene encodes CDR1 LNHDA and CDR2 SQIVND (reference sequence). CDR3 length equals 16 residues. With V trimmed by 7 bases and J by 5 bases, 14 bases remained unmatched. CDR3 amino acids: CASNLFPGQGWYGYTF. Here the CDR3 DNA reads TGTGCCAGTAACCTATTTCCGGGACAGGGATGGTATGGCTACACCTTC.

The V gene is TRBV11-2, the J gene TRBJ1-2; D uncertain. V was trimmed by 1 base and J by 4 bases, leaving 10 bases between them. The CDR3 covers 14 residues. CDR1 SGHAT and CDR2 FQNNGV come from the germline V gene. DNA of the CDR3: TGTGCCAGCAGCTTAGCTCGGGTTAGCTATGGCTACACCTTC. Amino acids: CASSLARVSYGYTF.